One and the same sample provided the 16 T cell receptor beta chains below, sequenced in a study of human T cells and chemical hapten exposure. Time point denoted: healthy volunteer bleed at 2 weeks. RNA extraction used unfractionated whole blood as the source of total RNA. MiXCR, applied by TCRdb to the RACE reads, yields one record per CDR3 protein. The sample comprises 130,000 or so distinct CDR3 sequences, around 8.2% of which are singletons, and 1.5% to 2% rests with the top ten. The sequencing input was whole blood. These receptor sequences come from a male donor in good health. Some clones in this sample may be carry-over from other donors' samples.

This clonotype has just a few counts. This sequence joins TRBV5-1 and TRBJ2-5; 7 bases are a match to TRBD2. CDR1 is SGHRS, CDR2 YFSETQ, per germline. The trim removed 4 bases at V and 2 bases at J, leaving 5 bases unmatched. The CDR3 totals 14 residues. CDR3 nucleotides: TGCGCCAGCAGCCCCGGCGGGGGACAAGAGACCCAGTACTTC. This codes for CASSPGGGQETQYF.

This clonotype has a handful of counts. This sequence joins TRBV7-2 and TRBJ2-1, with TRBD2 identical over 7 bases. The V segment lost 1 base and the J segment 3 bases; nucleotides outside the gene matches: 6. The CDR3 has 16 amino acids. The germline CDR1 and CDR2 sequences are SGHTA and FQGNSA. CDR3 in amino acids: CASSLGAGAGYNEQFF. DNA for the CDR3: TGTGCCAGCAGCTTAGGGGCGGGAGCGGGCTACAATGAGCAGTTCTTC.

The chain joins TRBV15 to TRBJ1-6; no clear D gene. CDR1 and CDR2 from the germline V gene are LNHNV and YYDKDF (reference sequence). The ends were cut back, 3 bases at V and 4 bases at J, with 7 bases in the middle. CDR3 length equals 14 residues. The CDR3 coding sequence is TGTGCCACCAGCAGTAGGGAATATAATTCACCCCTCCACTTT. Its translation: CATSSREYNSPLHF.

The rearrangement joins TRBV14 to TRBJ2-7, with 7 bases matching TRBD1. The CDR3 runs to 14 residues. Germline CDR1 is SGHDN and CDR2 is FVKESK. Losses at the gene ends were 0 bases for V and 3 bases for J; bases not matched to a gene: 2. CDR3 bases: TGTGCCAGCAGCCAAGAAGGGGGCTTCTACGAGCAGTACTTC. Residues: CASSQEGGFYEQYF.

This chain uses TRBV7-9 with TRBJ2-7; 9 nucleotides match TRBD2. CDR3 size: 14 residues. Trimming removed 4 bases from V and 6 bases from J; junction bases left unmatched: 7. CDR1 and CDR2 (germline): SEHNR, FQNEAQ (reference sequence). CDR3 coding DNA: TGTGCCAGCAGCTCGACTAGCGGTTCGTCCGAGCAGTACTTC. Residues: CASSSTSGSSEQYF.

The table lists this clonotype with a few counts. The chain employs TRBV11-2 and TRBJ1-1; D uncertain. The germline V gene has CDR1 SGHAT and CDR2 FQNNGV. V lost 8 bases to trimming and J lost 0 bases, with 10 bases between them. The length of the CDR3 is 13 residues. CDR3 amino acids: CASAPNLNTEAFF. The CDR3 nucleotides are TGTGCCAGCGCCCCCAATCTGAACACTGAAGCTTTCTTT. Based on the CDR3 plus reference TRBV11-2 and TRBJ1-1, the full variable domain is EAGVAQSPRYKIIEKRQSVAFWCNPISGHATLYWYQQILGQGPKLLIQFQNNGVVDDSQLPKDRFSAERLKGVDSTLKIQPAKLEDSAVYLCASAPNLNTEAFFGQGTRLTVV.

The chain links TRBV24-1 to TRBJ2-1; TRBD2 aligns across 10 bases. The CDR3 runs 17 residues. Germline V lookup: CDR1 KGHDR, CDR2 SFDVKD. V was pared by 3 bases and J by 4 bases, with 8 bases of the junction left unmatched. This chain's CDR3 is CATSDASSGSGYNEQFF. CDR3 sequence (DNA): TGTGCCACCAGTGATGCCTCTAGCGGGAGTGGGTACAATGAGCAGTTCTTC.

This clonotype was observed a handful of times. The CDR3 sequence is CASSQPDTDTQYF. CDR3 coding DNA: TGTGCCAGCAGCCAGCCAGACACAGATACGCAGTATTTT. This chain connects TRBV4-2 to TRBJ2-3, with D unresolved. Germline V gene data show CDR1 as LGHNA and CDR2 as YNFKEQ. The CDR3 totals 13 residues. V was pared by 3 bases and J by 2 bases, with 6 bases between.

The V and J genes are TRBV7-2 and TRBJ2-7; possibly TRBD1 for D (7 bases). The CDR3 is 16 amino acids. Germline V lookup: CDR1 SGHTA, CDR2 FQGNSA. V lost 0 bases and J lost 0, with 12 bases in between. The DNA for the CDR3 is TGTGCCAGCAGCTTAGCGGGGGGACAGAGCTCCTACGAGCAGTACTTC. It encodes CASSLAGGQSSYEQYF.

At least ten counts were recorded for this clonotype. This chain connects TRBV5-6 to TRBJ2-6; weak D call: TRBD2 (5 bases). CDR1 and CDR2 from the germline V gene are SGHDT and YYEEEE. The V and J ends lost 4 bases and 0 bases respectively, with 14 bases between them. This CDR3 contains 17 residues. The CDR3 region is CASSLAGLSSGANVLTF. Written as DNA, the CDR3 is TGTGCCAGCAGCCTGGCAGGACTGTCCTCTGGGGCCAACGTCCTGACTTTC. The whole variable domain, remainder taken from reference TRBV5-6 and TRBJ2-6, is DAGVTQSPTHLIKTRGQQVTLRCSPKSGHDTVSWYQQALGQGPQFIFQYYEEEERQRGNFPDRFSGHQFPNYSSELNVNALLLGDSALYLCASSLAGLSSGANVLTFGAGSRLTVL.

CDR3 bases: TGTGCCAGCAGCTTAGGGGACAGGGGTGGTCCGGAAGAGACCCAGTACTTC. Protein: CASSLGDRGGPEETQYF. The V gene is TRBV11-1, the J gene TRBJ2-5, with TRBD1 identical over 10 bases. The CDR3 consists of 17 residues. CDR1 SGHAT and CDR2 FQDESV come from the germline V gene (reference sequence). V shed 1 base and J 3 bases; nucleotides not matched to a gene: 8.

This clonotype was picked up a small number of times. The CDR3 DNA is TGTGCCAGCAGTAGGGGGGACAATGAGCAGTTCTTC. Translated, it gives CASSRGDNEQFF. The V gene is TRBV2, the J gene TRBJ2-1; D tentatively reads TRBD1 or TRBD2 (6 bases each). The germline V gene encodes CDR1 SNHLY and CDR2 FYNNEI. Trimming took 5 bases from V and 5 from J, leaving 7 bases between them. The CDR3 is made up of 12 amino acids.

This clonotype was seen ten or more times. This CDR3 is CASSFPASSGTSTDTQYF. The CDR3 nucleotides are TGCGCCAGCAGCTTCCCCGCAAGTTCGGGGACTAGCACAGATACGCAGTATTTT. V usage is TRBV5-1 and J usage is TRBJ2-3; a possible D gene is TRBD2 (6 bases). The V end lost 2 bases, the J end lost 0 bases, and 19 bases lay between the germline ends. The CDR3 runs to 18 residues. Germline V gene sequence: CDR1 SGHRS, CDR2 YFSETQ.

This clonotype was recorded a few times. The genes are TRBV6-6 and TRBJ2-1; D uncertain. Germline CDR1 reads MNHNY; CDR2 reads SVGAGI (reference sequence). V lost 6 bases and J lost 0, with 15 bases in between. This CDR3 is 16 amino acids long. The CDR3 loop is CASSPIRMSSYNEQFF. CDR3 nucleotides: TGTGCCAGCAGCCCTATTAGGATGAGCTCCTACAATGAGCAGTTCTTC.

This chain joins TRBV3-1 and TRBJ1-4, with TRBD1 as a possible D gene (5 bases). V dropped 4 bases and J dropped 8 bases, with 14 bases sitting between them. The germline V gene has CDR1 LGHDT and CDR2 YNNKEL (reference sequence). The CDR3 loop spans 14 amino acids. The CDR3 DNA follows: TGTGCCAGCAGCCCAGGGCGCGTAGAGGAAAAACTGTTTTTT. It codes for CASSPGRVEEKLFF. The full variable domain, in which reference TRBV3-1 and TRBJ1-4 provide the parts outside the CDR3, is DTAVSQTPKYLVTQMGNDKSIKCEQNLGHDTMYWYKQDSKKFLKIMFSYNNKELIINETVPNRFSPKSPDKAHLNLHINSLELGDSAVYFCASSPGRVEEKLFFGSGTQLSVL.

This clonotype has at least ten counts. The chain has TRBV7-8 and TRBJ1-1; no clear D. Germline assignment: CDR1 SGHVS and CDR2 FQNEAQ. The ends were cut back, 3 bases at V and 3 bases at J, with 8 bases in the middle. This CDR3 spans 13 amino acids. CDR3 region: CASSFDGDTEAFF. The CDR3 DNA reads as TGTGCCAGCAGCTTTGATGGGGACACTGAAGCTTTCTTT.